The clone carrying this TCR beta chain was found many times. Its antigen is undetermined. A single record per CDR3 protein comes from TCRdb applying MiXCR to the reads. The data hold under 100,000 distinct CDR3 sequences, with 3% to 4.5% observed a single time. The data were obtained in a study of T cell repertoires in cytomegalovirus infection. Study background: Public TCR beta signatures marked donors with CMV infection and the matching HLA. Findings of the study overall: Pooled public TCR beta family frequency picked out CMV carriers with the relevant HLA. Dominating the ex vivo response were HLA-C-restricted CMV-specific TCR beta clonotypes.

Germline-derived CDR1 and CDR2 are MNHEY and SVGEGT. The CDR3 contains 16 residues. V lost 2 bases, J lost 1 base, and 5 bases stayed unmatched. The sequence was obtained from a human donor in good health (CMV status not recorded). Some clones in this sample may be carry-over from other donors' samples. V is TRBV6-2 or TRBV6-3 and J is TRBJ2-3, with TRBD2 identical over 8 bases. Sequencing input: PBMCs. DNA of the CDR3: TGTGCCAGCAGTTACCTTGGACTAGCCGGCACAGATACGCAGTATTTT. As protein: CASSYLGLAGTDTQYF.